This TCR beta chain was sequenced during a study of control samples from healthy donors and cancer patients. Assay used: immunoSEQ multiplex PCR; TCRdb lists only in-frame clones, some missing. Seen here are roughly 130,000 clones, about 95% observed once, and the top ten hold approximately 4%. The CDR3 loop spans 16 amino acids. Germline CDR1 reads MDHEN; CDR2 reads SYDVKM. V was trimmed by 3 bases and J by 3 bases, leaving 18 bases between them. Sequenced material: blood. This TCR derives from a young man in good health. The rearrangement uses TRBV28 and TRBJ2-7; a possible D gene is TRBD2 (6 bases). In DNA form, the CDR3 reads TGTGCCAGCAGTTTCCTGAATCTGGGACTGAGCTACGAGCAGTACTTC. This encodes CASSFLNLGLSYEQYF.